Listed below are T cell receptor beta chains from one sample, sequenced in a study of T cells in tuberculosis. The protocol was immunoSEQ multiplex PCR, while the TCRdb copy is restricted to in-frame clones and leaves out a portion. The sample lists tens of thousands of clones, 90% seen once, with 5% to 7% in the top ten. Material for sequencing was PBMCs. The receptors stem from a donor aged 10-29 years with latent tuberculosis or without tuberculosis infection. Both conserved end residues are part of each CDR3. A D gene is named only where the DNA matches it firmly. Not every row has a clone size; where given, it reads once, few, many or a size class.

size,D,V,J,CDR3,DNA
-,TRBD2,TRBV6-1,TRBJ2-1,CASGVPGGPYNEQFF,TGTGCCAGCGGGGTTCCGGGGGGGCCCTACAATGAGCAGTTCTTC
-,TRBD2,TRBV5-1,TRBJ2-1,CASSVAWGGGTNEQFF,TGCGCCAGCAGCGTAGCTTGGGGCGGGGGGACGAATGAGCAGTTCTTC
-,TRBD2,TRBV19,TRBJ2-7,CASSIAAGVPYEQYF,TGTGCCAGTAGTATAGCGGCGGGGGTGCCCTACGAGCAGTACTTC
-,TRBD1,TRBV2,TRBJ2-5,CASSTGQGETQYF,TGTGCCAGCAGTACCGGACAGGGGGAGACCCAGTACTTC
once,-,TRBV27,TRBJ1-1,CASSFDTLNTEAFF,TGTGCCAGCAGTTTTGACACTTTGAACACTGAAGCTTTCTTT
-,-,TRBV7-2,TRBJ1-2,CASSLGTDGYTF,TGTGCCAGCAGCTTAGGTACAGATGGCTACACCTTC
-,TRBD1,TRBV7-2,TRBJ1-4,CASSYLGTGGEKLFF,TGTGCCAGCAGCTATCTCGGGACAGGAGGGGAAAAACTGTTTTTT
-,TRBD2,TRBV5-4,TRBJ2-3,CATKGGGASTDTQYF,TGTGCCACGAAGGGCGGGGGGGCTAGCACAGATACGCAGTATTTT
once,-,TRBV5-1,TRBJ2-2,CASSLVASRSNTGELFF,TGCGCCAGCAGCTTGGTGGCTAGCCGATCGAACACCGGGGAGCTGTTTTTT
-,TRBD1,TRBV19,TRBJ1-5,CASSTRDRAPHMGDQPQHF,TGTGCCAGTAGTACCCGGGACAGGGCCCCCCATATGGGAGACCAGCCCCAGCATTTT
-,TRBD1,TRBV29-1,TRBJ1-2,CSVEQGGYGYTF,TGCAGCGTTGAACAGGGGGGCTATGGCTACACCTTC
few,-,TRBV7-2,TRBJ2-7,CASSLYTGPEQYF,TGTGCCAGCAGCTTGTACACAGGGCCCGAGCAGTACTTC
-,TRBD1,TRBV27,TRBJ1-6,CASSLSAPRGLASPLHF,TGTGCCAGCAGTTTATCCGCGCCCAGGGGGCTTGCCTCACCCCTCCACTTT
-,-,TRBV19,TRBJ2-3,CASTKGTPWRADTQYF,TGTGCCAGTACCAAGGGGACTCCGTGGCGGGCAGATACGCAGTATTTT
-,-,TRBV5-5,TRBJ1-4,CASSFRGGNEKLFF,TGTGCCAGCAGTTTCAGGGGCGGGAATGAAAAACTGTTTTTT
-,-,TRBV19,TRBJ1-2,CASSMLAREHYGYTF,TGTGCCAGTAGTATGCTCGCGAGAGAGCACTATGGCTACACCTTC
-,-,TRBV9,TRBJ2-3,CASSRLGTDTQYF,TGTGCCAGCAGCCGACTCGGCACAGATACGCAGTATTTT
-,-,TRBV25-1,TRBJ2-1,CASSESREQFF,TGTGCCAGCAGTGAATCTCGTGAGCAGTTCTTC
-,-,TRBV6-5,TRBJ1-2,CASSGTNYGYTF,TGTGCCAGCTCCGGGACAAATTATGGCTACACCTTC
-,TRBD2,TRBV7-2,TRBJ2-3,CASSRGLPTDTQYF,TGTGCCAGCAGCAGGGGACTACCCACAGATACGCAGTATTTT
-,-,TRBV19,TRBJ1-4,CASRSSGATNEKLFF,TGTGCCAGTAGATCCTCGGGAGCAACTAATGAAAAACTGTTTTTT
once,-,TRBV7-2,TRBJ1-1,CASSRGVLMNTEAFF,TGTGCCAGCAGCCGCGGCGTCCTCATGAACACTGAAGCTTTCTTT
-,-,TRBV2,TRBJ2-1,CASSLGTEQFF,TGTGCCAGCAGTCTGGGGACAGAGCAGTTCTTC
-,TRBD2,TRBV7-9,TRBJ2-3,CASSLVLAGSPDTQYF,TGTGCCAGCAGCTTAGTACTAGCGGGGTCCCCAGATACGCAGTATTTT
once,TRBD2,TRBV7-8,TRBJ2-7,CASSLAWGGNYEQYF,TGTGCCAGCAGCTTAGCTTGGGGAGGGAATTACGAGCAGTACTTC
-,-,TRBV19,TRBJ2-1,CASSDTTNEQFF,TGTGCCAGTTCGGACACAACCAATGAGCAGTTCTTC
-,TRBD2,TRBV5-1,TRBJ2-1,CASSFPERGAGEQFF,TGCGCCAGCAGCTTTCCTGAGCGGGGGGCAGGGGAGCAGTTCTTC
-,-,TRBV6-1,TRBJ1-2,CASSEVPGEANYGYTF,TGTGCCAGCAGTGAAGTACCAGGGGAAGCTAACTATGGCTACACCTTC
-,TRBD1,TRBV27,TRBJ2-7,CASSPREGGEYEQYF,TGTGCCAGCAGTCCCCGGGAAGGGGGCGAGTACGAGCAGTACTTC
-,TRBD1,TRBV29-1,TRBJ1-1,CSATGQGPDTEAFF,TGCAGCGCTACGGGACAGGGACCAGACACTGAAGCTTTCTTT
-,-,TRBV4-3,TRBJ2-7,CASSQDFRGISSGEQYF,TGCGCCAGCAGCCAAGATTTCCGGGGAATAAGTTCGGGGGAGCAGTACTTC
-,TRBD1,TRBV4-3,TRBJ1-1,CASSQKQGGTEAFF,TGCGCCAGCAGCCAAAAACAGGGGGGCACTGAAGCTTTCTTT